This T cell receptor (beta chain) was captured in a study of response to subunit inactivated influenza vaccine. TCRdb re-called the RT-PCR reads with MiXCR, one entry per CDR3 protein. This table holds around 760,000 distinct CDR3 sequences, about 15% found once. CDR3 length: 14 amino acids. The ends were cut back, 7 bases at V and 6 bases at J, with 19 bases in the middle. Per germline, CDR1 SGHRS and CDR2 YFSETQ. The J gene is TRBJ1-1, the V gene TRBV5-1; a weak D match, TRBD1 (5 bases). The receptor was derived from a man aged 50 to 60 who received an inactivated influenza vaccine. This specimen was PBMCs from blood, taken 14 to 15 days before vaccination. This chain's CDR3 is CASQALPTGAEAFF. DNA of the CDR3: TGCGCCAGCCAAGCCCTCCCTACAGGAGCTGAAGCTTTCTTT.